The sequence of this T cell receptor (beta chain) was determined in a study of T cells in Graves' hyperthyroidism and ophthalmopathy. Researchers amplified the TCR beta CDR3 regions from RNA transcripts. The HTBI primer set drove a first-round RT-PCR of the TCR CDR3. Using its own MiXCR run on the multiplex PCR reads, TCRdb lists one record per CDR3 protein. The repertoire has 500,000 to 600,000 distinct CDR3 sequences, 16% of them found once; the top ten carry about 20%. Study-level results: Most clonotypes that expanded in the thyroid above 0.001 also showed up in blood.

This clonotype was observed many times. Its target is unknown. V was pared by 1 base and J by 5 bases, with 14 bases between. The CDR3 sequence is 15 residues long. CDR1 is LGHDT and CDR2 is YNNKEL in the germline V gene (reference sequence). The sample consisted of blood. The receptor was derived from a woman aged 18-29 years with Graves' hyperthyroidism. The gene calls are TRBV3-1 and TRBJ2-5, with D perhaps matching TRBD2 (6 bases). In DNA form, the CDR3 reads TGTGCCAGCAGCCAAGGATCGGGAGAGGTGGAGACCCAGTACTTC. Its protein is CASSQGSGEVETQYF.